A selection of T cell receptor beta chains follows, all from one sample in a study of CD8+ T cells in alopecia areata. Clones were sequenced by immunoSEQ multiplex PCR, and TCRdb holds only the in-frame ones, with some missing. The sample has 100,000 to 150,000 clones; 58% are singletons. The sequenced sample was CD4+ T cells sorted from blood, obtained at week 0. Receptors originate from a human donor with alopecia areata. CDR3s include the opening cysteine and the closing phenylalanine or tryptophan. D genes are given only for firm matches. Clone size appears in some rows only: once, few, many, or a class for an expanded clone.

v_gene: TRBV6-5
j_gene: TRBJ2-1
abundance: -
d_gene: -
CDR3aa: CASSPRPAIGNEQFF
CDR3nt: TGTGCCAGCAGTCCCCGACCGGCTATCGGCAATGAGCAGTTCTTC

v_gene: TRBV19
j_gene: TRBJ1-2
abundance: -
d_gene: TRBD1
CDR3aa: CASNNPGQGNYGYTF
CDR3nt: TGTGCCAGTAACAATCCGGGACAGGGGAACTATGGCTACACCTTC

v_gene: TRBV29-1
j_gene: TRBJ2-4
abundance: few
d_gene: -
CDR3aa: CSALFGDIQYF
CDR3nt: TGCAGCGCCCTGTTTGGGGACATTCAGTACTTC

v_gene: TRBV7-6
j_gene: TRBJ2-5
abundance: few
d_gene: -
CDR3aa: CASSLGQLGKTQYF
CDR3nt: TGTGCCAGCAGCTTAGGGCAGCTCGGGAAGACCCAGTACTTC

v_gene: TRBV29-1
j_gene: TRBJ1-5
abundance: few
d_gene: -
CDR3aa: CSVRTGFSNQPQHF
CDR3nt: TGCAGCGTCCGGACGGGTTTTAGCAATCAGCCCCAGCATTTT

v_gene: TRBV15
j_gene: TRBJ1-6
abundance: -
d_gene: -
CDR3aa: CATSRDNSPLHF
CDR3nt: TGTGCCACCAGCAGAGATAATTCACCCCTCCACTTT

v_gene: TRBV4-2
j_gene: TRBJ2-7
abundance: -
d_gene: -
CDR3aa: CASSQGDKYEQYF
CDR3nt: TGTGCCAGCAGCCAAGGGGACAAATACGAGCAGTACTTC

v_gene: TRBV15
j_gene: TRBJ2-7
abundance: -
d_gene: -
CDR3aa: CATSRDISDRSYEQYF
CDR3nt: TGTGCCACCAGCAGAGATATCAGCGACCGCTCCTACGAGCAGTACTTC

v_gene: TRBV25-1
j_gene: TRBJ2-7
abundance: -
d_gene: TRBD1
CDR3aa: CASRKGQGVYEQYF
CDR3nt: TGTGCCAGCAGGAAGGGACAGGGGGTCTACGAGCAGTACTTC

v_gene: TRBV10-3
j_gene: TRBJ2-2
abundance: -
d_gene: -
CDR3aa: CAISESVTGELFF
CDR3nt: TGTGCCATCAGTGAGTCCGTCACCGGGGAGCTGTTTTTT

v_gene: TRBV30
j_gene: TRBJ2-3
abundance: -
d_gene: TRBD1
CDR3aa: CAWSDRQGLTDTQYF
CDR3nt: TGTGCCTGGAGTGATCGACAGGGCCTCACAGATACGCAGTATTTT

v_gene: TRBV5-1
j_gene: TRBJ1-2
abundance: few
d_gene: -
CDR3aa: CASSLVAGANYGYTF
CDR3nt: TGTGCCAGCAGCTTGGTGGCGGGAGCTAACTATGGCTACACCTTC

v_gene: TRBV5-1
j_gene: TRBJ1-2
abundance: few
d_gene: TRBD1
CDR3aa: CASSSGTGGRGYTF
CDR3nt: TGCGCCAGCAGCTCCGGGACAGGAGGTCGAGGCTACACCTTC

v_gene: TRBV29-1
j_gene: TRBJ1-1
abundance: -
d_gene: TRBD1
CDR3aa: CSLKDQGANTEAFF
CDR3nt: TGCAGCCTGAAAGATCAGGGGGCCAACACTGAAGCTTTCTTT

v_gene: TRBV2
j_gene: TRBJ1-1
abundance: -
d_gene: -
CDR3aa: CASKPGDIRGSSTEAFF
CDR3nt: TGTGCCAGCAAACCAGGGGACATTAGGGGAAGTAGCACTGAAGCTTTCTTT

v_gene: TRBV7-9
j_gene: TRBJ2-7
abundance: -
d_gene: -
CDR3aa: CASMSGGYLGEQYF
CDR3nt: TGTGCCAGCATGTCTGGGGGTTACTTAGGCGAGCAGTACTTC

v_gene: TRBV5-1
j_gene: TRBJ1-5
abundance: -
d_gene: -
CDR3aa: CASSSTGNQPQHF
CDR3nt: TGCGCCAGCAGCTCCACAGGGAATCAGCCCCAGCATTTT

v_gene: TRBV6-5
j_gene: TRBJ1-2
abundance: -
d_gene: -
CDR3aa: CASSPQGYGYTF
CDR3nt: TGTGCCAGCAGTCCTCAGGGCTATGGCTACACCTTC

v_gene: TRBV19
j_gene: TRBJ1-3
abundance: few
d_gene: -
CDR3aa: CASSVTGGAAGNTIYF
CDR3nt: TGTGCCAGTAGTGTGACGGGAGGGGCAGCTGGAAACACCATATATTTT

v_gene: TRBV5-1
j_gene: TRBJ2-7
abundance: few
d_gene: -
CDR3aa: CASSFGGESEQYF
CDR3nt: TGCGCCAGCAGCTTCGGCGGGGAATCCGAGCAGTACTTC

v_gene: TRBV7-7
j_gene: TRBJ1-1
abundance: -
d_gene: -
CDR3aa: CASSLTVSTEAFF
CDR3nt: TGTGCCAGCAGCCTGACAGTATCCACTGAAGCTTTCTTT

v_gene: TRBV13
j_gene: TRBJ1-6
abundance: -
d_gene: -
CDR3aa: CASRYRGNGPGRYNSPLHF
CDR3nt: TGTGCCAGCCGTTACCGAGGGAACGGCCCAGGGCGCTATAATTCACCCCTCCACTTT

v_gene: TRBV29-1
j_gene: TRBJ2-5
abundance: few
d_gene: -
CDR3aa: CSVVVGETQYF
CDR3nt: TGCAGCGTTGTAGTGGGAGAGACCCAGTACTTC

v_gene: TRBV9
j_gene: TRBJ2-3
abundance: -
d_gene: -
CDR3aa: CASSARTGRDTQYF
CDR3nt: TGTGCCAGCAGCGCGCGGACGGGCAGGGATACGCAGTATTTT

v_gene: TRBV29-1
j_gene: TRBJ1-2
abundance: -
d_gene: TRBD1
CDR3aa: CSVTGEMADYGYTF
CDR3nt: TGCAGCGTGACAGGGGAAATGGCGGACTATGGCTACACCTTC

v_gene: TRBV7-2
j_gene: TRBJ1-4
abundance: -
d_gene: -
CDR3aa: CASSSYLRANEKLFF
CDR3nt: TGTGCCAGCAGCTCCTACTTGAGGGCTAATGAAAAACTGTTTTTT

v_gene: TRBV4-1
j_gene: TRBJ1-4
abundance: -
d_gene: -
CDR3aa: CASSQDRGANEKLFF
CDR3nt: TGCGCCAGCAGCCAGGACAGAGGAGCTAATGAAAAACTGTTTTTT

v_gene: TRBV4-2
j_gene: TRBJ1-4
abundance: few
d_gene: TRBD1
CDR3aa: CASSPGQGNEKLFF
CDR3nt: TGTGCCAGCAGCCCGGGACAGGGTAATGAAAAACTGTTTTTT

v_gene: TRBV30
j_gene: TRBJ2-6
abundance: -
d_gene: TRBD1
CDR3aa: CAWSVIHRGSGANVLTF
CDR3nt: TGTGCCTGGAGTGTAATTCACAGGGGGTCCGGGGCCAACGTCCTGACTTTC

v_gene: TRBV5-1
j_gene: TRBJ1-2
abundance: -
d_gene: TRBD1
CDR3aa: CASRPQGADYGYTF
CDR3nt: TGCGCCAGCAGACCTCAGGGGGCAGACTATGGCTACACCTTC

v_gene: TRBV19
j_gene: TRBJ1-2
abundance: -
d_gene: -
CDR3aa: CASSSRTNYGYTF
CDR3nt: TGTGCCAGTAGTTCCAGGACTAACTATGGCTACACCTTC

v_gene: TRBV6-5
j_gene: TRBJ2-2
abundance: -
d_gene: TRBD1
CDR3aa: CASSPDRGVELFF
CDR3nt: TGTGCCAGCAGTCCGGACAGGGGGGTGGAGCTGTTTTTT

v_gene: TRBV6-6
j_gene: TRBJ2-5
abundance: -
d_gene: TRBD1
CDR3aa: CASSYGQAQETQYF
CDR3nt: TGTGCCAGCAGTTACGGACAGGCACAAGAGACCCAGTACTTC

v_gene: TRBV4-3
j_gene: TRBJ2-5
abundance: -
d_gene: TRBD2
CDR3aa: CASSQDPWGGLAGVLETQYF
CDR3nt: TGCGCCAGCAGCCAAGATCCGTGGGGGGGACTAGCGGGAGTATTGGAGACCCAGTACTTC

v_gene: TRBV25-1
j_gene: TRBJ2-6
abundance: -
d_gene: -
CDR3aa: CASSEFSGAGANVLTF
CDR3nt: TGTGCCAGCAGTGAATTTTCGGGGGCTGGGGCCAACGTCCTGACTTTC

v_gene: TRBV6-1
j_gene: TRBJ2-2
abundance: -
d_gene: TRBD1
CDR3aa: CASSVRTGETGELFF
CDR3nt: TGTGCCAGCAGTGTACGGACAGGGGAGACCGGGGAGCTGTTTTTT

v_gene: TRBV10-3
j_gene: TRBJ2-1
abundance: -
d_gene: -
CDR3aa: CAISESLSSPSFSNEQFF
CDR3nt: TGTGCCATCAGTGAGTCGTTGTCTAGCCCCTCTTTCTCCAATGAGCAGTTCTTC

v_gene: TRBV9
j_gene: TRBJ2-5
abundance: -
d_gene: TRBD2
CDR3aa: CASSASGSGETQYF
CDR3nt: TGTGCCAGCAGTGCTAGCGGGAGCGGTGAGACCCAGTACTTC

v_gene: TRBV7-8
j_gene: TRBJ1-1
abundance: -
d_gene: -
CDR3aa: CASSLAYTEAFF
CDR3nt: TGTGCCAGCAGCTTAGCGTACACTGAAGCTTTCTTT

v_gene: TRBV5-6
j_gene: TRBJ2-7
abundance: -
d_gene: TRBD1
CDR3aa: CASSLYVDRDREPPEQYF
CDR3nt: TGTGCCAGCAGCTTATATGTCGACCGGGACAGGGAACCCCCCGAGCAGTACTTC

v_gene: TRBV13
j_gene: TRBJ2-1
abundance: few
d_gene: -
CDR3aa: CASSPGTRNNEQFF
CDR3nt: TGTGCCAGCAGCCCCGGGACACGGAACAATGAGCAGTTCTTC

v_gene: TRBV27
j_gene: TRBJ1-5
abundance: -
d_gene: -
CDR3aa: CASSFLGVSDQPQHF
CDR3nt: TGTGCCAGCAGTTTTTTGGGGGTCTCCGATCAGCCCCAGCATTTT

v_gene: TRBV7-2
j_gene: TRBJ2-7
abundance: once
d_gene: -
CDR3aa: CASSLSGLPYEQYF
CDR3nt: TGTGCCAGCAGCTTAAGCGGACTCCCATACGAGCAGTACTTC